What follows are 8 T cell receptor beta chains derived from one specimen sequenced in a study of blood T cell repertoires in COVID-19. The method was immunoSEQ multiplex PCR; TCRdb's version includes in-frame clones alone and lacks a portion of them. The top ten clones hold roughly 5% of a sample with 100,000 to 150,000 clones, roughly four fifths of them seen once. Sequenced material: peripheral blood. The origin of the receptors is a man aged 60-69 years with acute or convalescent COVID-19.

This sequence joins TRBV7-9 and TRBJ2-7; 10 bases are shared with TRBD1. With 3 bases clipped from V and 2 bases from J, the junction kept 4 bases outside the gene matches. The CDR3 has 15 residues. Germline CDR1 SEHNR, CDR2 FQNEAQ (reference sequence). The CDR3 DNA is TGTGCCAGCAGCTTGGGGGACAGGGGTACCTACGAGCAGTACTTC. It specifies CASSLGDRGTYEQYF.

This clone was recorded only once. This chain links TRBV19 with TRBJ2-5; TRBD2 is a possible D gene (6 bases). This CDR3 has 15 amino acids. V shed 5 bases and J shed 4 bases, with 17 bases lying between them. Germline V lookup: CDR1 LNHDA, CDR2 SQIVND (reference sequence). The DNA of the CDR3 is TGTGCCAGTAGTCGAAGCGGGCTAGAAGGAGAGACCCAGTACTTC. Translated: CASSRSGLEGETQYF.

V usage is TRBV19 and J usage is TRBJ2-3; 7 bases fit TRBD2. Trimming removed 6 bases from V and 8 bases from J; junction bases left unmatched: 11. The germline V gene encodes CDR1 LNHDA and CDR2 SQIVND (reference sequence). This CDR3 contains 14 residues. The CDR3 nucleotides are TGTGCCAGTAGATCCGGGACTACTCTCGGTACGCAGTATTTT. It is translated as CASRSGTTLGTQYF.

The table lists this clone with a few counts. The rearrangement uses TRBV6-6 and TRBJ2-1; 15 nucleotides align to TRBD2. Per germline, CDR1 MNHNY and CDR2 SVGAGI (reference sequence). This CDR3 has 18 residues. Germline trimming cut 5 bases from V and 0 bases from J; bases unmatched to any gene: 5. CDR3: CASSRGLAGGSSYNEQFF. The CDR3 nucleotides read TGTGCCAGCAGTCGCGGACTAGCGGGGGGGAGCTCCTACAATGAGCAGTTCTTC.

This clone appeared a single time. The rearrangement links TRBV30 to TRBJ2-1; D not resolved. Trimming shortened V by 3 bases and J by 3 bases, and 15 bases separated the two germline ends. The CDR3 totals 15 residues. Germline V CDR1 and CDR2: GTSNPN, SVGIG (reference sequence). The CDR3 DNA is TGTGCCTGGAGACCCGAGAAGCCCCTCTACAATGAGCAGTTCTTC. It translates to CAWRPEKPLYNEQFF.

This clone has only one observation. The CDR3 DNA reads as TGTGCCAGCAGCCAAGCTTCAGGGGATGGCTACACCTTC. This translates into CASSQASGDGYTF. The V call is TRBV3-1 (or the pseudogene TRBV3-2), the J call TRBJ1-2, with a weak D call TRBD1 (6 bases). This CDR3 is 13 amino acids long. V was shortened by 1 base and J by 6 bases, with 9 bases between the two germline ends. Germline-derived CDR1 and CDR2 are LGHDT and YNNKEL (reference sequence).

The chain uses TRBV18 and TRBJ2-1, with D perhaps TRBD2 (5 bases). Per germline, CDR1 KGHSH and CDR2 LQKENI. CDR3 size: 15 residues. V lost 2 bases to trimming and J lost 1 base, with 9 bases between them. For the CDR3, the DNA is TGTGCCAGCTCACCAGCGGACTTATCCTACAATGAGCAGTTCTTC. Translated, it gives CASSPADLSYNEQFF.

The chain is built from TRBV5-1 and TRBJ1-4; D is possibly TRBD1 (6 bases). CDR3 size: 15 residues. With 5 bases removed from V and 8 bases from J, the gap between germline ends came to 19 bases. Germline V lookup: CDR1 SGHRS, CDR2 YFSETQ. The CDR3 spells CASRKQDRLREKLFF. CDR3 in DNA: TGCGCCAGCAGAAAGCAAGACAGGCTAAGAGAAAAACTGTTTTTT. Full variable domain (outside the CDR3, taken from reference TRBV5-1 and TRBJ1-4): KAGVTQTPRYLIKTRGQQVTLSCSPISGHRSVSWYQQTPGQGLQFLFEYFSETQRNKGNFPGRFSGRQFSNSRSEMNVSTLELGDSALYLCASRKQDRLREKLFFGSGTQLSVL.